Following are 2 T cell receptor beta chains from one sample sequenced in a study of cytomegalovirus exposure and HLA in healthy donors. Primers: 60 Vbeta forward and 13 Jbeta reverse. Profiled with immunoSEQ multiplex PCR; TCRdb holds only in-frame clones, not every one. This sample has some 90,000 clones, with roughly 79% found just once. Sequenced material: PBMCs. The origin of the receptors is a female donor in good health and CMV-seropositive.

The rearrangement uses TRBV7-6 and TRBJ1-1; 9 nucleotides align to TRBD1. The CDR3 length is 15 residues. Germline assignment: CDR1 SGHVS and CDR2 FNYEAQ. J lost 6 bases, V lost 5 bases, and 10 bases had no gene match. The CDR3 spells CASSELQGADSEAFF. CDR3 coding DNA: TGTGCCAGCAGCGAACTACAGGGGGCGGACTCTGAAGCTTTCTTT.

The chain recombines TRBV5-4 with TRBJ1-6; D not resolved. The CDR3 is 13 amino acids. Per germline, CDR1 SGHNT and CDR2 YYREEE (reference sequence). Trimming removed 0 bases from V and 7 bases from J, with 5 bases in between. The CDR3 nucleotides are TGTGCCAGCAGCTTGGACAGAAATTCACCCCTCCACTTT. Encoded protein: CASSLDRNSPLHF.